This TCR beta chain was recovered during a study of cytomegalovirus exposure and HLA in healthy donors. Primers included in the PCR were 60 Vbeta and 13 Jbeta primers. Sequencing used immunoSEQ multiplex PCR; TCRdb keeps in-frame clones, though not all of them. The repertoire includes about 130,000 clones, 17% of them detected once, and around 2.6% sits in the top ten. Germline CDR1 and CDR2: SGHDT and YYEEEE. The CDR3 extends over 16 amino acids. After removal of 3 bases from V and 0 bases from J, the junction contained 8 bases not matched to a gene. The table lists this clone with a few counts. Its antigen is unidentified. Study-level results: Later, an analysis showed that TCR beta chains associated with HLA were more clonally expanded than others that were equally common. Using a false discovery rate of 0.05, a later analysis showed that approximately 17,000 TCR beta sequences were associated with HLA alleles. An analysis done earlier found most TCR beta V segments productive about 87% or about 30% of the time.

The sample taken for sequencing was PBMCs. This TCR derives from a female donor in good health and CMV-seropositive. This rearrangement joins TRBV5-6 to TRBJ2-7; 8 nucleotides align to TRBD2. CDR3 residues: CASSSIRTSFSYEQYF. The CDR3 region has the DNA TGTGCCAGCAGCTCGATACGGACTAGCTTCTCCTACGAGCAGTACTTC.